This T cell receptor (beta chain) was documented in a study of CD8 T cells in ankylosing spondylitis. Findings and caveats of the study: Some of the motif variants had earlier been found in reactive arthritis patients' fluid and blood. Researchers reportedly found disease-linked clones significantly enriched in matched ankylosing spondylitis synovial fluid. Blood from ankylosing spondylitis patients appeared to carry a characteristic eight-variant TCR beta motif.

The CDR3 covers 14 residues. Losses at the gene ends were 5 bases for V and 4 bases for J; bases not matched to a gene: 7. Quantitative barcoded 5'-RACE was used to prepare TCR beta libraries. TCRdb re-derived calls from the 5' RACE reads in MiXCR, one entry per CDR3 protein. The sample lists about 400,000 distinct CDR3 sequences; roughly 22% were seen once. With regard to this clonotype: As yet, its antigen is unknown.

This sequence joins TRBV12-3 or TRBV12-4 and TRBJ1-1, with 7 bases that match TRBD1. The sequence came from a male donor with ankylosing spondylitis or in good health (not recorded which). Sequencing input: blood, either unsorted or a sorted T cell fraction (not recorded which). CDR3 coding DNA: TGTGCCAGCAGTCAGGGGGGAGGGGGCACTGAAGCTTTCTTT. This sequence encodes CASSQGGGGTEAFF.